This T cell receptor (beta chain) was documented in a study of T cell repertoires in cytomegalovirus infection. Study at large: Selected CMV epitopes included recently identified HLA-C-restricted ones as well as well-studied HLA-B-restricted ones. It can be stated that public TCR beta signatures indicated CMV infection as well as a matching HLA type. The study's findings and limits: In two of eight donors, the top clonotype was HLA-C-restricted CMV-specific. Summed public TCR beta family frequency identified CMV carriers bearing the relevant HLA.

This CDR3 comprises 12 residues. Trimming took 6 bases from V and 5 from J, leaving 10 bases between them. TCRdb re-called the reads with MiXCR, one entry per CDR3 protein. The repertoire holds hundreds of thousands of distinct CDR3 sequences, with about 30% as singletons. To note about this clonotype: No antigen is known for it.

The sequence came from a human donor in good health (CMV status not recorded). Some clones in this sample may be carry-over from other donors' samples. The sample here was cultured PBMCs, taken from culture after CMV antigen stimulation. This chain joins TRBV12-3 or TRBV12-4 and TRBJ1-1, with D maybe TRBD1 (6 bases). Here the CDR3 reads CASRSGVTEAFF. CDR3 in DNA: TGTGCCAGCAGATCAGGGGTAACTGAAGCTTTCTTT.